Shown below are 24 T cell receptor beta chains from a single sample sequenced in a study of T cells after yellow fever vaccination (dated by TCRdb to between 2018 and 2021). The protocol used for the library was 5' RACE. Instrument used: Illumina HiSeq 2500. TCRdb itself trimmed the public reads at Q25 with fastp, ran MiXCR and retained productive beta chains. Each CDR3 protein gets just one entry, which takes the most common genes and DNA from the rows behind it. This sample is represented by about 350,000 distinct CDR3 sequences; 7% to 9% of them were singletons. The ten largest clones take up around 17% of the sample. In light of the paper, this sample's treatment or condition label describes: live attenuated yellow fever vaccine strain. Sequencing was performed on PBMCs, taken roughly 45 days after the first yellow fever vaccination. The receptors derive from a man between 18 and 35 years old who received the YFV17D yellow fever vaccine.

In its sample, this clonotype was seen a few times. V is TRBV29-1 and J is TRBJ2-1; possibly TRBD1 for D (5 bases). The CDR3 has 15 amino acids. V gave up 6 bases and J gave up 0 bases, with 15 bases separating them. Germline CDR1 SQVTM, CDR2 ANQGSEA. The CDR3 is CSVAWGESSYNEQFF. The CDR3 nucleotides read TGCAGCGTCGCGTGGGGCGAAAGCTCCTACAATGAGCAGTTCTTC.

This clonotype showed up many times. The chain links TRBV7-2 to TRBJ2-2; tentative D call: TRBD2 (6 bases). Trimming removed 2 bases at V and 6 bases at J, with 13 bases between. Germline CDR1 and CDR2: SGHTA and FQGNSA. This CDR3 comprises 15 residues. CDR3 sequence: CASSLRGGDSGELFF. The CDR3 DNA sequence: TGTGCCAGCAGCTTACGCGGAGGGGACTCCGGGGAGCTGTTTTTT.

This clonotype was recorded at least ten times. The chain joins TRBV20-1 to TRBJ2-5; D remains unclear. The length of the CDR3 is 13 residues. The V end was cut by 3 bases, the J end by 5 bases, with 13 bases between. From germline, CDR1 is DFQATT and CDR2 SNEGSKA (reference sequence). CDR3 loop: CSASATQGETQYF. Written as DNA, the CDR3 is TGCAGTGCTAGCGCCACCCAAGGGGAGACCCAGTACTTC.

This clonotype has only a few counts. This CDR3 reads CASSRDIMTEAFF. CDR3 coding DNA: TGTGCCAGCAGCAGGGACATAATGACTGAAGCTTTCTTT. The V call is TRBV7-9, the J call TRBJ1-1; D is possibly TRBD1 (6 bases). The germline CDR1 and CDR2 sequences are SEHNR and FQNEAQ (reference sequence). V gave up 5 bases and J gave up 5 bases, with 12 bases separating them. This CDR3 is 13 amino acids long.

This clonotype was detected ten times or more. The V call is TRBV20-1, the J call TRBJ1-3, with D perhaps matching TRBD1 (5 bases). Germline loops: CDR1 DFQATT, CDR2 SNEGSKA (reference sequence). This CDR3 has 14 residues. The germline V and J ends were trimmed by 1 base and 6 bases, with 13 bases remaining between them. The CDR3 coding sequence is TGCAGTGCTAGAGCATCCAGGGCAGAAAACACCATATATTTT. Translated, it gives CSARASRAENTIYF.

There are a few counts of this clonotype. The chain carries TRBV5-1 and TRBJ1-1; D gene ambiguous. Per the germline V gene, CDR1 is SGHRS and CDR2 is YFSETQ. This CDR3 spans 14 amino acids. Trimming pared 1 base from V and 3 bases from J, leaving 10 bases between. DNA of the CDR3: TGCGCCAGCAGCTTGTCTGCAGGATACACTGAAGCTTTCTTT. Translation gives CASSLSAGYTEAFF.

In its sample, this clonotype was seen a few times. The chain carries TRBV7-7 and TRBJ2-7, with D perhaps TRBD1 (6 bases). The CDR3 spans 14 residues. Germline V gene data show CDR1 as SSHAT and CDR2 as FNYEAQ (reference sequence). In DNA, the CDR3 is TGTGCTAGCAGCCAACACAGGGCCCCCTACGAGCAGTACGTC. This gives the protein CASSQHRAPYEQYV.

The V gene is TRBV4-2, the J gene TRBJ2-3; D not certain. V dropped 3 bases and J dropped 1 base, with 11 bases sitting between them. CDR1 and CDR2 (germline): LGHNA, YNFKEQ. The CDR3 consists of 15 residues. This chain's CDR3 is CASSQGNGGTDTQYF. Here the CDR3 DNA reads TGTGCCAGCAGCCAGGGAAATGGGGGCACAGATACGCAGTATTTT.

This clonotype has ten or more counts. The chain combines TRBV9 with TRBJ2-1, with TRBD2 matching over 8 bases. Germline CDR1 SGDLS, CDR2 YYNGEE. The CDR3 has 17 amino acids. V shed 4 bases and J 4 bases; nucleotides not matched to a gene: 13. The CDR3 DNA reads as TGTGCCAGCAGCCCTGGGGCGGCTAGCGGGTCTTACAATGAGCAGTTCTTC. Translated, it gives CASSPGAASGSYNEQFF.

This clonotype showed up just a few times. The chain couples TRBV4-3 to TRBJ1-2; maybe TRBD1 (5 bases). This CDR3 has 16 amino acids. The V gene's germline CDR1 is LGHNA and CDR2 YSLEER. Between the trimmed V and J ends, which lost 1 base and 4 bases, there was a span of 16 bases. The CDR3 DNA sequence: TGCGCCAGCAGCCAAGCAGGGTTTCAGCGTGGCTATGGCTACACCTTC. Amino acids: CASSQAGFQRGYGYTF.

There are a few counts of this clonotype. The chain is built from TRBV20-1 and TRBJ1-6, with D possibly being TRBD1 (6 bases). The CDR3 consists of 17 residues. Between the trimmed V and J ends, which lost 3 bases and 7 bases, there was a span of 22 bases. CDR1 is DFQATT and CDR2 is SNEGSKA in the germline V gene (reference sequence). The chain's CDR3 is CSAREWGTGGQNSPLHF. The CDR3 nucleotides read TGCAGTGCTAGGGAGTGGGGGACGGGGGGGCAGAATTCACCCCTCCACTTT.

This clonotype was detected a few times. The chain employs TRBV27 and TRBJ2-7; D gene uncertain. Germline V gene data show CDR1 as MNHEY and CDR2 as SMNVEV (reference sequence). This CDR3 region has 13 residues. The V end was cut by 3 bases, the J end by 5 bases, with 11 bases between. DNA for the CDR3: TGTGCCAGCAGTTTGACGGCAGGACACGAGCAGTACGTC. This encodes CASSLTAGHEQYV.

This clonotype was observed a handful of times. The chain has TRBV5-6 and TRBJ2-1; 7 bases align to TRBD2. CDR1 SGHDT and CDR2 YYEEEE come from the germline V gene. V dropped 0 bases and J dropped 6; count of bases not matched to a gene: 9. This CDR3 is built from 16 residues. This CDR3 is CASSLDIQRGLNEQFF. In nucleotides, the CDR3 is TGTGCCAGCAGCTTGGATATCCAGCGGGGCCTCAATGAGCAGTTCTTC.

This chain connects TRBV28 to TRBJ1-2, with D uncertain. This CDR3 spans 12 amino acids. The V end lost 4 bases, the J end lost 4 bases, and 7 bases lay between the germline ends. Germline V gene lookup returns CDR1 MDHEN and CDR2 SYDVKM. The CDR3 loop reads CASSSPAYGYTF. CDR3 bases: TGTGCCAGCAGTTCGCCGGCCTATGGCTACACCTTC.

This clonotype was observed at least ten times. This sequence joins TRBV5-1 and TRBJ1-2, with a possible D match to TRBD1 (6 bases). Germline loops: CDR1 SGHRS, CDR2 YFSETQ. CDR3 length: 14 residues. V was cut by 6 bases and J by 2 bases, with 14 bases left in between. The CDR3 DNA reads as TGCGCCAGCACGGACAGCCAAACAAACTATGGCTACACCTTC. It translates to CASTDSQTNYGYTF.

This clonotype was observed at least ten times. The chain employs TRBV15 and TRBJ1-5, with D maybe TRBD1 (6 bases). Germline V gene data show CDR1 as LNHNV and CDR2 as YYDKDF (reference sequence). Between the trimmed V and J ends, which lost 5 bases and 7 bases, there was a span of 9 bases. CDR3 size: 12 residues. CDR3 loop: CATSPQGQPQHF. CDR3 coding DNA: TGTGCCACCAGCCCACAGGGACAGCCCCAGCATTTT. Combining the CDR3 with reference TRBV15 and TRBJ1-5 gives the whole variable domain DAMVIQNPRYQVTQFGKPVTLSCSQTLNHNVMYWYQQKSSQAPKLLFHYYDKDFNNEADTPDNFQSRRPNTSFCFLDIRSPGLGDTAMYLCATSPQGQPQHFGDGTRLSIL.

The V gene is TRBV7-6, the J gene TRBJ2-5; 8 bases map to TRBD1. The CDR3 consists of 15 residues. Germline values: CDR1 SGHVS, CDR2 FNYEAQ. J was trimmed by 5 bases and V by 1 base; bases with no gene match: 6. The CDR3 loop reads CASSLEDRARETQYF. The DNA of the CDR3 is TGTGCCAGCAGCTTAGAGGACAGGGCTCGGGAGACCCAGTACTTC.

The rearrangement joins TRBV19 to TRBJ2-1, with no clear D. The V end lost 0 bases, the J end lost 6 bases, and 3 bases lay between the germline ends. The CDR3 runs to 12 residues. The germline gives CDR1 LNHDA, CDR2 SQIVND (reference sequence). In nucleotides, the CDR3 is TGTGCCAGTAGTATAGAACGCAATGAGCAGTTCTTC. It encodes CASSIERNEQFF.

The genes are TRBV20-1 and TRBJ2-5; 10 bases agree with TRBD2. The CDR3 is 15 amino acids. Germline V lookup: CDR1 DFQATT, CDR2 SNEGSKA (reference sequence). The DNA of the CDR3 is TGCGGCACGGCGACCAGCGGGGGGGCCTGGGAGACCCAGTACTTC. It codes for CGTATSGGAWETQYF.

Of note for this clonotype: With a much larger clone just one base away, this may be a read error. The CDR3 sequence is CVSGDGGNTQYF. The CDR3 nucleotides are TGCGTCAGCGGGGACGGGGGAAATACGCAGTATTTT. This chain connects TRBV10-1 to TRBJ2-3, with TRBD2 matching 7 bases. The germline gives CDR1 WNHNN, CDR2 SYGVQD (reference sequence). The CDR3 covers 12 residues.

CDR3 residues: CASSYAGGPLAKNIQYF. DNA of the CDR3: TGTGCCAGCAGTTACGCGGGGGGCCCTCTAGCCAAAAACATTCAGTACTTC. The chain joins TRBV6-5 to TRBJ2-4; 8 bases map to TRBD2. CDR3 length equals 17 residues. V shed 2 bases and J 0 bases; nucleotides not matched to a gene: 6. The V gene's germline CDR1 is MNHEY and CDR2 SVGAGI.

This clonotype was detected only a few times. J is TRBJ1-6 and V is TRBV25-1; D is unresolved. The CDR3 is 13 amino acids. Trimming left V 6 bases short and J 7 bases short, with 10 bases between. Germline-derived CDR1 and CDR2 are MGHDK and SYGVNS. DNA for the CDR3: TGTGCCAGCAGCGCGACGGAGAATTCACCCCTCCACTTT. Its protein is CASSATENSPLHF.

Concerning this clonotype: Mismatch with germline at one junction end may stem from a read error. The V call is TRBV20-1, the J call TRBJ2-5, with a tentative D call TRBD1 (6 bases). The CDR3 is 12 residues long. The V gene's germline CDR1 is DFQATT and CDR2 SNEGSKA (reference sequence). CDR3 residues: CCAMGQRETEYF. In nucleotides, the CDR3 is TGCTGTGCCATGGGACAACGAGAGACCGAGTACTTC.

This clonotype was observed a handful of times. The rearrangement uses TRBV10-3 and TRBJ1-2, with D uncertain. Trimming removed 0 bases at V and 7 bases at J, with 12 bases between. CDR1 is ENHRY and CDR2 is SYGVKD in the germline V gene. CDR3 length: 14 amino acids. The CDR3 spells CAISESRVPGGYTF. The DNA for the CDR3 is TGTGCCATCAGTGAGTCGAGGGTTCCGGGTGGCTACACCTTC.